These T cell receptor beta chains were read from a single sample in a study of T cells expressing NK-cell markers. TCRdb reanalyzed the 5' RACE reads, giving one entry per CDR3 protein sequence and no DNA. The record lists around 470,000 distinct CDR3 sequences, of which the ten most abundant hold under 1.5%. Specimen: blood T cells: a sorted CD56 or NKG2C T cell subset, CD4+ or CD8+ T cells, or bulk PBMC T cells (not recorded which). Receptors originate from a woman aged 45 to 65 in good health. Both conserved end residues are part of each CDR3.

TRBV12-3/TRBV12-4	TRBJ2-1	CASITGFLGYNEQFF
TRBV9	TRBJ1-6	CASSATGQGYSPLHF
TRBV27	TRBJ2-6	CASSSQGFSGANVLTF
TRBV6-5	TRBJ1-1	CASSYTEGVWDTEAFF
TRBV5-1	TRBJ2-3	CASSLSGTSEDTQYF
TRBV12-3/TRBV12-4	TRBJ2-7	CASSFLSVSSYEQYF
TRBV3-1	TRBJ2-4	CASSQDSDIQYF
TRBV20-1	TRBJ2-3	CSASWTLEGPDTQYF
TRBV25-1	TRBJ2-1	CASSDLSTVYNEQFF
TRBV27	TRBJ2-5	CAIKQSITQETQYF
TRBV5-1	TRBJ2-3	CASSFRGLAGGPDTQYF
TRBV6-5	TRBJ2-1	CASSLVEREWFF